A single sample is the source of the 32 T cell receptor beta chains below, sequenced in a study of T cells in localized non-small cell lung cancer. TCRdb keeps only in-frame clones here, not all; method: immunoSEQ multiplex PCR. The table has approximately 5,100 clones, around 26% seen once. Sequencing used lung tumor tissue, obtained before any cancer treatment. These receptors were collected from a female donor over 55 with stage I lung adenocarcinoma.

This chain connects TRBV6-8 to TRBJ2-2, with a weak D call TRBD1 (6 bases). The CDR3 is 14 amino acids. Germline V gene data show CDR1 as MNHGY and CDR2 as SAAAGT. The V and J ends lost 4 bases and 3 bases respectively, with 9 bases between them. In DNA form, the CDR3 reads TGTGCCAGCAGTTTTAAGGGGGACACCGGGGAGCTGTTTTTT. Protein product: CASSFKGDTGELFF.

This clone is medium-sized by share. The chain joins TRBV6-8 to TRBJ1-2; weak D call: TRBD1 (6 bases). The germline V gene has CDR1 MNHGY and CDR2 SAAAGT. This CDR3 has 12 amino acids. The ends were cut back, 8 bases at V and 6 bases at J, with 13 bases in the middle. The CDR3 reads CASEGDKDGYTF. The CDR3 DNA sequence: TGTGCCAGCGAGGGGGATAAGGATGGCTACACCTTC.

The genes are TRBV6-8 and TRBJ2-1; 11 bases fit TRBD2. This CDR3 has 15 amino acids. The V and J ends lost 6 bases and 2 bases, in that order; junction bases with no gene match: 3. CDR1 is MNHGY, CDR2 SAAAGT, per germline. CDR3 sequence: CASRTSGRAYNEQFF. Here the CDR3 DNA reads TGTGCCAGCAGAACTAGCGGGAGAGCCTACAATGAGCAGTTCTTC.

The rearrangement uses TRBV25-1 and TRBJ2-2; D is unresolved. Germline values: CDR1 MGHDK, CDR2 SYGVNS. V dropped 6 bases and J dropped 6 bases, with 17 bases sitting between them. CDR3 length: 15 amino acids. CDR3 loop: CASSPAADWAGELFF. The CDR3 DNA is TGTGCCAGCAGCCCCGCGGCGGATTGGGCCGGGGAGCTGTTTTTT.

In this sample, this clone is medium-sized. The CDR3 bases are TGTGCCAGCAGCTTGTACACAGGGGTTCAAGAGACCCAGTACTTC. Translating gives CASSLYTGVQETQYF. This rearrangement joins TRBV11-3 to TRBJ2-5; TRBD1 matches 7 bases. This CDR3 is 15 amino acids long. From germline, CDR1 is SGHNT and CDR2 YENEEA. J gave up 2 bases and V 3 bases, and 6 bases lay outside the gene matches.

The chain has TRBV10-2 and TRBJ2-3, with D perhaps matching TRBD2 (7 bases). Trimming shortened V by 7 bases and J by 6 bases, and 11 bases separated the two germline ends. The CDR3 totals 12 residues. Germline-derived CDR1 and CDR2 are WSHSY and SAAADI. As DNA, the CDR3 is TGCGCCAGCAAAGGGGGGGCGGATACGCAGTATTTT. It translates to CASKGGADTQYF.

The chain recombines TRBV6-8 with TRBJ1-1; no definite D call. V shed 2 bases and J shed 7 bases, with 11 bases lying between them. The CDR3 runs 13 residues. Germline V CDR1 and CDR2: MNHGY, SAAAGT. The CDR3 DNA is TGTGCCAGCAGTTACATAGGGCTGGGTGAAGCTTTCTTT. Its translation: CASSYIGLGEAFF.

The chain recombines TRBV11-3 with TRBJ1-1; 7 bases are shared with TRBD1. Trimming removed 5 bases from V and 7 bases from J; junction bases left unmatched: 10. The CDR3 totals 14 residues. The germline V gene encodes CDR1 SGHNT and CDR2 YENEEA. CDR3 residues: CASSPTDREDEAFF. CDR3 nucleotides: TGTGCCAGCAGCCCCACCGACAGGGAGGATGAAGCTTTCTTT.

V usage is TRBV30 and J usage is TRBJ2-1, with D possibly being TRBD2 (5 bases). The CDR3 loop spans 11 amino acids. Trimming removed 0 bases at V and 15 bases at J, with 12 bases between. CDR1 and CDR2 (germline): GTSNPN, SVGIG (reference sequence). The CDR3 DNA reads TGTGCCTGGAGTGTAGAGGACTGTCCGTTCTTC. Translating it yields CAWSVEDCPFF.

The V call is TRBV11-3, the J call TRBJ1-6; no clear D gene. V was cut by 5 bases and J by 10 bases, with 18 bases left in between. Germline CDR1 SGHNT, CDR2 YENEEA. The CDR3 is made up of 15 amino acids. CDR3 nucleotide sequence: TGTGCCAGCAGCCAATTGGTGGGCAGGCAATCACCCCTCCACTTT. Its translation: CASSQLVGRQSPLHF.

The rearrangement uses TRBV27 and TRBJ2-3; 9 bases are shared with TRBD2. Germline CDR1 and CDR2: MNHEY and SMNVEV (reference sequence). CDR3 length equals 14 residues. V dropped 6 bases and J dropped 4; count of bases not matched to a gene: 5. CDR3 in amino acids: CASRQLAGADTQYF. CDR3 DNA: TGTGCCAGCAGACAACTAGCGGGTGCAGATACGCAGTATTTT.

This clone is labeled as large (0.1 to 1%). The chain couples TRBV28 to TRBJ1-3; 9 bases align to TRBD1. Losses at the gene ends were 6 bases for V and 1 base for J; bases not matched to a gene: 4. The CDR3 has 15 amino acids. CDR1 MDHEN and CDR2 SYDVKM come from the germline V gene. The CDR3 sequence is CASSPGTGSGNTIYF. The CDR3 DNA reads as TGTGCCAGCAGCCCCGGGACAGGGTCTGGAAACACCATATATTTT.

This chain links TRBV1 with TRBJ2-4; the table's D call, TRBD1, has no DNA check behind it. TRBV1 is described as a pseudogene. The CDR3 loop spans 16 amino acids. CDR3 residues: CASSETPGESKNIQYF. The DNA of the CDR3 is TGCGCCAGCAGCGAGACCCCAGGGGAATCCAAAAACATTCAGTACTTC.

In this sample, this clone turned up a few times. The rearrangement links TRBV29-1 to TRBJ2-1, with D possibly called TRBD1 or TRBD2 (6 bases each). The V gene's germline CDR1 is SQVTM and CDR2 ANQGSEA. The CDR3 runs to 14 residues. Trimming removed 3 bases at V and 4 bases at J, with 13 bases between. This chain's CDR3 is CSVDGGTLYNEQFF. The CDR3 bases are TGCAGCGTTGATGGAGGGACATTGTACAATGAGCAGTTCTTC.

The CDR3 bases are TGCAGCGCCCTGGGGGGGCTCAACACTGAAGCTTTCTTT. This translates into CSALGGLNTEAFF. The V gene is TRBV29-1, the J gene TRBJ1-1; perhaps TRBD1 as D (6 bases). V shed 7 bases and J shed 2 bases, with 14 bases lying between them. The CDR3 is made up of 13 amino acids. Germline V gene lookup returns CDR1 SQVTM and CDR2 ANQGSEA. Full variable domain (rest looked up from reference TRBV29-1 and TRBJ1-1): SAVISQKPSRDICQRGTSLTIQCQVDSQVTMMFWYRQQPGQSLTLIATANQGSEATYESGFVIDKFPISRPNLTFSTLTVSNMSPEDSSIYLCSALGGLNTEAFFGQGTRLTVV.

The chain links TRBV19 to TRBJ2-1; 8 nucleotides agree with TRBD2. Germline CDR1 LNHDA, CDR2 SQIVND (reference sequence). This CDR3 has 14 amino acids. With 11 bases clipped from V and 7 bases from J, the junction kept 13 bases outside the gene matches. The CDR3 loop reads CASGRAEKENEQFF. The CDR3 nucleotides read TGTGCCTCCGGGAGGGCCGAAAAGGAGAATGAGCAGTTCTTC.

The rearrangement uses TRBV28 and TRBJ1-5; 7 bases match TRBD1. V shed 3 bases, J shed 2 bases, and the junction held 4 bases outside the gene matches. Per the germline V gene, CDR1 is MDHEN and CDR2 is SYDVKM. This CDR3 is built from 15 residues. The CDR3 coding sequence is TGTGCCAGCAGTTTGGGGGGGACAGGCAATCAGCCCCAGCATTTT. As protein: CASSLGGTGNQPQHF.

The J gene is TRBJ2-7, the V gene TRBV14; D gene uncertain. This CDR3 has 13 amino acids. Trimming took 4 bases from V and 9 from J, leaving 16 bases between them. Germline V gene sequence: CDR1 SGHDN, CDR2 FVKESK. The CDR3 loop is CASSPSRTTGQYF. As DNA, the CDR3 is TGTGCCAGCAGCCCCTCCAGGACGACGGGGCAGTACTTC.

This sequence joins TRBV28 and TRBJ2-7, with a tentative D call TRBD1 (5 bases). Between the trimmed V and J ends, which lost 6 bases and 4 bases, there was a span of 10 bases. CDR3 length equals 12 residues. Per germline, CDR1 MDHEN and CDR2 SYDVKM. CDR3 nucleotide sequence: TGTGCCAGCAGCCTAGGGGTATACGAGCAGTACTTC. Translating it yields CASSLGVYEQYF.

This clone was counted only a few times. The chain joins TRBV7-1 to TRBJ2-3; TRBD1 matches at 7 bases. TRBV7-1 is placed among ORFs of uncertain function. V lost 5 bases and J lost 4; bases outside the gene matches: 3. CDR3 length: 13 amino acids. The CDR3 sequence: CASSTQGSDTQYF. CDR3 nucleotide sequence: TGTGCCAGCAGCACACAGGGGTCAGATACGCAGTATTTT.

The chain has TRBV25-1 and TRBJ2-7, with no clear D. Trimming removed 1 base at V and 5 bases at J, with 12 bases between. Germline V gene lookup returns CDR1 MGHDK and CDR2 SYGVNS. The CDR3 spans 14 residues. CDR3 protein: CASSESRAGHEQYF. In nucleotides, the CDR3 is TGTGCCAGCAGTGAATCCCGCGCCGGACACGAGCAGTACTTC.

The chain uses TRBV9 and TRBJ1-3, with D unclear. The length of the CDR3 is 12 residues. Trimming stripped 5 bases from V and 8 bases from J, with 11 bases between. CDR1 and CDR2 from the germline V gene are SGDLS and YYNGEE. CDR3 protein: CASSSLRDTIYF. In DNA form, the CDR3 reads TGTGCCAGCAGTTCTTTGCGGGACACCATATATTTT.

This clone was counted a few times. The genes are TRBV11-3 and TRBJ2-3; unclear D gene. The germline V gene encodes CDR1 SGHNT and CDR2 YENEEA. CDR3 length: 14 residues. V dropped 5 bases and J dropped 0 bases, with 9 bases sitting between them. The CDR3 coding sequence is TGTGCCAGCAGCCCGCAACAAAGCACAGATACGCAGTATTTT. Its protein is CASSPQQSTDTQYF.

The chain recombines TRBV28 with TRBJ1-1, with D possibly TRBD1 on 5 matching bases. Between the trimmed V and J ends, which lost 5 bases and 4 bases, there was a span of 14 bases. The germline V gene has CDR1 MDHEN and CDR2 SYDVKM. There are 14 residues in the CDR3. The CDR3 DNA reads TGTGCCAGCAGTCCTATCAGGGAGACCACTGAAGCTTTCTTT. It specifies CASSPIRETTEAFF.

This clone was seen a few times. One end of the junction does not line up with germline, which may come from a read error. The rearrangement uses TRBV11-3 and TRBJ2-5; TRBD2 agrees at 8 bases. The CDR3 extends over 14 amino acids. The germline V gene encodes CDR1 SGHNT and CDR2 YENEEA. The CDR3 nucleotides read TGTGCTAGCAGCTTAGGTCCGGGGGGGGAGACCCAGTACTTC. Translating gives CASSLGPGGETQYF.

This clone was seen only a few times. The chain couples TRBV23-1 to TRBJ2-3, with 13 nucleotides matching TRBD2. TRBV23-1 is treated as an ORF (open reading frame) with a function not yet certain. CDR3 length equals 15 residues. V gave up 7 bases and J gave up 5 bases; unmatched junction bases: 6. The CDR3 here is CASKRTSGSVDTQYF. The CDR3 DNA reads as TGCGCCAGCAAACGGACTAGCGGGAGTGTAGATACGCAGTATTTT.

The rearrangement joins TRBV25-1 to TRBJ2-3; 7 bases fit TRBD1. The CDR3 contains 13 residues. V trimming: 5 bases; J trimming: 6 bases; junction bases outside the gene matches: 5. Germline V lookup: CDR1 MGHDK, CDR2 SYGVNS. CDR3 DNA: TGTGCCAGCAGTACACACAGGGGTGATACGCAGTATTTT. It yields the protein CASSTHRGDTQYF.

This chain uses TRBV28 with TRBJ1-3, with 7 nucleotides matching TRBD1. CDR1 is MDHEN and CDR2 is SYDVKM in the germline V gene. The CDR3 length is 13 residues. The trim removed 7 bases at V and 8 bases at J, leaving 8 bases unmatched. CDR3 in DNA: TGTGCCAGCACAGCGACAGGGTGGGACACCATATATTTT. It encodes CASTATGWDTIYF.

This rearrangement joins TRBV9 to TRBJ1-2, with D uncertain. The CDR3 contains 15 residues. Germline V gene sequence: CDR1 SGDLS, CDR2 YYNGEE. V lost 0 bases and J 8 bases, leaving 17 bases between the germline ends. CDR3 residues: CASSVEGSRGEGYTF. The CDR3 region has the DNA TGTGCCAGCAGCGTAGAGGGTTCCCGTGGAGAGGGCTACACCTTC.

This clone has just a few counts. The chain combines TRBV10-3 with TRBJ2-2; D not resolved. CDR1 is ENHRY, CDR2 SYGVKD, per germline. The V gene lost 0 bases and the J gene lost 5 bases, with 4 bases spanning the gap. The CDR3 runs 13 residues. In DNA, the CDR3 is TGTGCCATCAGTGAGTCACCTACCGGGGAGCTGTTTTTT. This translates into CAISESPTGELFF.

In DNA form, the CDR3 reads TGTGCCAGCAGTTCCGGCTCAACTAATGAAAAACTGTTTTTT. Its protein is CASSSGSTNEKLFF. The V and J genes are TRBV28 and TRBJ1-4; D gene uncertain. Deletions cut 4 bases from V and 0 bases from J, with 6 bases between. The CDR3 consists of 14 residues. Looked up from germline, CDR1 is MDHEN and CDR2 is SYDVKM.

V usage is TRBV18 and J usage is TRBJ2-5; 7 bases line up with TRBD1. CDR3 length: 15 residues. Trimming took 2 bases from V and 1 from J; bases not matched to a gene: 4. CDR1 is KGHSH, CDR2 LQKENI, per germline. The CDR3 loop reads CASSPTTGVQETQYF. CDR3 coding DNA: TGTGCCAGCTCACCAACTACAGGGGTCCAAGAGACCCAGTACTTC.